Here is one T cell receptor beta chain with its context. The target antigen is unknown. This may arise from a read error, as a much more abundant clone is one base away. There are 16 residues in the CDR3. CDR1 is SGHRS and CDR2 is YFSETQ in the germline V gene. No cell sorting was done before RNA was extracted from the tissue. This sample is drawn from a study of tumor and adjacent non-tumor tissue in lung cancer. Looking at the study overall: Stage I to III disease affected 9 to 10 men and roughly 5 women aged roughly 30 to 76.

Study results and limitations: Tumor repertoires had a smaller top 100 clone share than normal lung. Significantly higher TCR diversity was found in tumor than normal lung.

A modified ARM-PCR protocol with three rounds of nested PCR amplified TCRbeta. TCRdb called the multiplex PCR reads again in MiXCR, with one record for every CDR3 protein. The profile shows about 75,000 distinct CDR3 sequences, under 80% of them singletons. This receptor was obtained from a woman aged 50 to 60 with non-small cell lung cancer. The V call is TRBV5-1, the J call TRBJ1-4, with TRBD1 identical over 8 bases. Sequenced input: lung tumor tissue. CDR3 in DNA: TGCGCCAACAGCTCTACCTCAGGGGGCCTTAATGAAAAACTGTTTTTT. Protein product: CANSSTSGGLNEKLFF.